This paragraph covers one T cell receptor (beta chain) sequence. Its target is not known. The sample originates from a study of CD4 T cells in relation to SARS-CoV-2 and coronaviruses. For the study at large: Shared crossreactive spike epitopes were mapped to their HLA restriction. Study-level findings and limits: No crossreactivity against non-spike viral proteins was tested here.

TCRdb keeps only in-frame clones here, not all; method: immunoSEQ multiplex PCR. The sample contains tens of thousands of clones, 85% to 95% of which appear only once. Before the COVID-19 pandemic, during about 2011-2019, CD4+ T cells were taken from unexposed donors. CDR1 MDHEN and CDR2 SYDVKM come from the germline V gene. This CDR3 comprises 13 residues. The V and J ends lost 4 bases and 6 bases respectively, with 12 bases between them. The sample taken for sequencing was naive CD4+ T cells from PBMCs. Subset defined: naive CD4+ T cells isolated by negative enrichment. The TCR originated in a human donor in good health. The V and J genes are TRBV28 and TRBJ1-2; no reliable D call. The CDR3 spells CASSSPGVNGYTF. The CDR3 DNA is TGTGCCAGCAGTTCACCCGGAGTTAATGGCTACACCTTC.